The 6 T cell receptor beta chains listed next were all sequenced from one sample in a study of blood T cell repertoires in COVID-19. The table came from immunoSEQ multiplex PCR; TCRdb's copy has only in-frame clones and leaves some out. The sample holds about 200,000 clones, 70% to 85% seen once. The sample was PBMCs or T cells enriched from blood (not recorded which). The receptors come from a woman aged 60-75 years with acute COVID-19.

This clone was picked up one time. J is TRBJ2-1 and V is TRBV6-1, with 7 bases identical to TRBD2. After removal of 1 base from V and 2 bases from J, the junction contained 2 bases not matched to a gene. The CDR3 has 15 amino acids. Germline V gene lookup returns CDR1 MNHNS and CDR2 SASEGT. For the CDR3, the DNA is TGTGCCAGCAGTGAAGAAAGCGGGGCCTACAATGAGCAGTTCTTC. Its protein product is CASSEESGAYNEQFF.

The CDR3 sequence is CASSRGLAGEATQYF. CDR3 in DNA: TGTGCCAGCAGCCGAGGACTAGCGGGAGAGGCGACGCAGTATTTT. V gene TRBV9 combines with J gene TRBJ2-3; 13 bases align to TRBD2. CDR1 and CDR2 (germline): SGDLS, YYNGEE. This CDR3 is 15 amino acids long. V lost 4 bases to trimming and J lost 9 bases; unmatched junction nucleotides: 8.

The V call is TRBV9, the J call TRBJ2-3, with 7 bases identical to TRBD1. In germline, CDR1 is SGDLS, CDR2 YYNGEE. J was trimmed by 1 base and V by 1 base; bases with no gene match: 6. The CDR3 runs to 16 residues. The CDR3 loop is CASSVRQGSRTDTQYF. CDR3 nucleotide sequence: TGTGCCAGCAGCGTACGACAGGGTAGCCGCACAGATACGCAGTATTTT.

V is TRBV6-5 and J is TRBJ2-1, with TRBD2 matching 12 bases. Germline loops: CDR1 MNHEY, CDR2 SVGAGI. V shed 10 bases and J 10 bases; nucleotides not matched to a gene: 14. This CDR3 has 15 amino acids. The CDR3 loop reads CATRDLAGGPGEQFF. In DNA, the CDR3 is TGTGCCACCAGGGACCTAGCGGGAGGGCCCGGCGAGCAGTTCTTC.

The V call is TRBV24-1, the J call TRBJ1-3; D gene unclear. The ends were cut back, 5 bases at V and 4 bases at J, with 5 bases in the middle. Germline CDR1 is KGHDR and CDR2 is SFDVKD. The CDR3 loop spans 12 amino acids. DNA for the CDR3: TGTGCCACCAGTGCGGGGGGAAACACCATATATTTT. It specifies CATSAGGNTIYF.

The rearrangement joins TRBV19 to TRBJ1-6; D might be TRBD1 (5 bases). Germline-derived CDR1 and CDR2 are LNHDA and SQIVND (reference sequence). Trimming took off 9 bases at V and 4 bases at J, with 16 bases between the two ends. This CDR3 spans 15 amino acids. CDR3 protein: CASAPEGTYNSPLHF. Written as DNA, the CDR3 is TGTGCCAGCGCTCCCGAGGGGACTTATAATTCACCCCTCCACTTT. Variable domain in full (rest from reference TRBV19 and TRBJ1-6): DGGITQSPKYLFRKEGQNVTLSCEQNLNHDAMYWYRQDPGQGLRLIYYSQIVNDFQKGDIAEGYSVSREKKESFPLTVTSAQKNPTAFYLCASAPEGTYNSPLHFGNGTRLTVT.